Listed below are T cell receptor beta chains from one sample, sequenced in a study of CD8 T cells in Susac syndrome. From the immunoSEQ multiplex PCR reads, TCRdb called clonotypes with MiXCR, one entry per CDR3 protein. This table holds roughly 89,000 distinct CDR3 sequences, around 96% found once. Input material: CD8+ T cells from PBMCs. These receptors came from a human donor with Susac syndrome. CDR3s include the opening cysteine and the closing phenylalanine or tryptophan. D genes are given only for firm matches. Only some rows state a clone size, as once, few, many or a class for expanded clones.

J gene	D gene	clone size	V gene	CDR3 DNA	CDR3 protein
TRBJ1-5	NA	NA	TRBV24-1	TGTGCCACCAGTGACCCAACAGGGACTCAGCCCCAGCATTTT	CATSDPTGTQPQHF
TRBJ2-1	NA	NA	TRBV6-5	TGTGCCAGCAGTTACTCCCCAGGCCACAATGAGCAGTTCTTC	CASSYSPGHNEQFF
TRBJ2-7	NA	NA	TRBV27	TGTGCCAGCAGTGCAACAGGGAGTGAGCAGTACTTC	CASSATGSEQYF
TRBJ2-1	TRBD2	NA	TRBV29-1	TGCAGCGTTGGACTAGCGGGATACAATGAGCAGTTCTTC	CSVGLAGYNEQFF
TRBJ2-1	TRBD2	NA	TRBV20-1	TGCAGTGCTAGAAGGTCAGCGGGAGGGCCTCGAAACTACAATGAGCAGTTCTTC	CSARRSAGGPRNYNEQFF
TRBJ2-4	NA	NA	TRBV20-1	TGCAGTGCTAGCGCGCCTACCCAAAACATTCAGTACTTC	CSASAPTQNIQYF
TRBJ1-5	TRBD1	NA	TRBV6-1	TGTGCCAGCACCCCAATCCTCCGGAGGGGGCAGGATAGTAATCAGCCCCAGCATTTT	CASTPILRRGQDSNQPQHF
TRBJ1-5	NA	NA	TRBV6-7	TGTGCCAGCAGTTACGGGGTCGGGAATCAGCCCCAGCATTTT	CASSYGVGNQPQHF
TRBJ2-1	TRBD2	NA	TRBV20-1	TGCAGTGCTAGCCCCTCTTGGCGGGGGACCTACAATGAGCAGTTCTTC	CSASPSWRGTYNEQFF
TRBJ2-3	NA	NA	TRBV13	TGTGCCAGCAGCTTCGAGGACAGCACAGATACGCAGTATTTT	CASSFEDSTDTQYF
TRBJ2-1	NA	NA	TRBV6-2/TRBV6-3	TGTGCCAGCGGTACCGTCAATGAGCAGTTCTTC	CASGTVNEQFF
TRBJ2-2	TRBD1	NA	TRBV4-3	TGCGCCAGCAGCCCGGGACAGGACACCGGGGAGCTGTTTTTT	CASSPGQDTGELFF
TRBJ2-1	NA	NA	TRBV3-1	TGTGCCAGCAGCCAACTAATCAATGAGCAGTTCTTC	CASSQLINEQFF
TRBJ1-4	NA	NA	TRBV18	TGTGCCAGCTCACCGAGGCCGGGGATCAACGAAAAACTGTTTTTT	CASSPRPGINEKLFF
TRBJ2-7	NA	NA	TRBV6-2/TRBV6-3	TGTGCCAGCACTAGAGGACCCTACGAGCAGTACTTC	CASTRGPYEQYF
TRBJ1-6	NA	NA	TRBV6-5	TGTGCCAGCGGGTTGGGTTCACCCCTCCACTTT	CASGLGSPLHF
TRBJ2-2	NA	NA	TRBV11-2	TGTGCCAGCAGCTTATCCGACACCGGGGAGCTGTTTTTT	CASSLSDTGELFF
TRBJ1-1	NA	few	TRBV14	TGTGCCAGCAGCCAGCCGAACACTGAAGCTTTCTTT	CASSQPNTEAFF
TRBJ2-1	TRBD1	NA	TRBV20-1	TGCAGTGCTAGTAGGCCTAGAGGGGGCCATGAGCAGTTCTTC	CSASRPRGGHEQFF
TRBJ2-1	NA	NA	TRBV7-9	TGTGCCAGCAGCGCCGCCTACAATGAGCAGTTCTTC	CASSAAYNEQFF
TRBJ2-3	NA	NA	TRBV7-8	TGTGCCAGCAGCCCACCGGGATCGGTGGGAGATACGCAGTATTTT	CASSPPGSVGDTQYF
TRBJ1-1	NA	NA	TRBV9	TGTGCCAGCAGCGTATCCCAGACGGGGAACACTGAAGCTTTCTTT	CASSVSQTGNTEAFF
TRBJ2-1	NA	NA	TRBV7-9	TGTGCCAGCAGCCCTCCACGACCCAGACATGAGCAGTTCTTC	CASSPPRPRHEQFF
TRBJ1-1	TRBD1	once	TRBV4-1	TGCGCCAGCAGTCTACACGGGACAGTCACTGAAGCTTTCTTT	CASSLHGTVTEAFF
TRBJ1-6	NA	NA	TRBV27	TGTGCCAGCAGTTTAGCAGGATATAATTCACCCCTCCACTTT	CASSLAGYNSPLHF